This T cell receptor beta chain is from a study of T cell responses to AZD1222 COVID-19 vaccine. Study-wide background: Pooled in the analysis were second doses at about 4 or about 12 weeks. Whole-study findings and limits: Vaccination with two AZD1222 doses was followed by a rise in Spike-specific TCR breadth and depth. White British people made up most donors, females outnumbered males, and clonal diversity was possibly underestimated. Nearly half of spike-specific TCRs reportedly go after variant regions that carry no mutations.

Measured with immunoSEQ multiplex PCR; TCRdb has only the in-frame clones, and not every one. The sample includes some 170,000 clones, around 90% of them seen just once. Worth noting for this clone: Its antigen is undetermined.

CDR3 length equals 15 residues. Germline V gives CDR1 SGHRS, CDR2 YFSETQ. Trimming took 4 bases from V and 8 from J; bases not matched to a gene: 11. The chain joins TRBV5-1 to TRBJ2-2; 7 bases match TRBD1. This receptor was identified in an adult in good health. Sequencing used peripheral blood, obtained on day 0 of AZD1222 vaccination. CDR3 loop: CASSGGTGVTGELFF. Here the CDR3 DNA reads TGCGCCAGCAGCGGGGGCACAGGGGTCACAGGGGAGCTGTTTTTT.